Detailed here is one T cell receptor (beta chain). The table lists this clonotype with a few counts. The specificity of this receptor is unknown. No base quality information exists; no much larger clone differs at one position. According to the germline V gene (reference sequence), CDR1 reads LNHNV and CDR2 reads YYDKDF. The CDR3 has 14 amino acids, counting the end cysteine and phenylalanine. The only DNA kept is the CDR3, 42 bases in frame from the first base. Deletion took 3 bases off V and 1 base off J, with a span of 9 bases between the germline ends. Expansion of CD8+CD57+ cells had been shown by flow cytometry in the patients chosen for sequencing. Every patient had severe acquired aplastic anemia, diagnosed using the International Study of Aplastic Anemia and Agranulocytosis and Camitta criteria. No therapy had been received by the patients at the time of blood sampling. TCR repertoires of sorted CD4+ and CD8+ blood T cells from severe aplastic anemia patients and healthy subjects were deep-sequenced in the study. In the USA, patient enrollment took place under clinicaltrials.gov protocols 00001620, 01623167, 00001397, 00071045, 00081523 and 00961064. Ficoll-Paque density gradient centrifugation was used to isolate peripheral blood mononuclear cells. Before DNA extraction, CD4+ and CD8+ T cells were sorted with FACS or magnetic beads.

This entry belongs to a study of CD8+CD57+ T cells in acquired aplastic anemia (dated by TCRdb to the late 2010s). A note on the overall study: A mean of approximately 3 ug of DNA, ranging from roughly 0.17 to 30 ug, was extracted from sorted CD4+ and CD8+ cells. CD8+CD57+ expansion was defined as frequency above the mean frequency observed in healthy subjects.

Genomic DNA was used as template for profiling of TCR beta VDJ combinations and CDR3 sequences. An Illumina HiSeq 2000 was the platform used for TCR repertoire sequencing. Processing in the source paper ran as follows. TRBV/TRBJ rearrangement plots, CDR3 size and DJ length profiles, and Simpson's diversity index were used to evaluate the repertoires. The most abundant DNA sequence in the deep sequencing data was defined as the immunodominant clone. CDR3 amino acid sequences were checked for sharing across subjects and were also compared against the VDJdb database and published repertoires. TCRdb took the public reads, trimmed them with fastp at Q25, ran MiXCR for clone calling and kept in-frame beta chains. When rows share a CDR3 protein, they turn into one entry using the most common DNA and genes. The V and J calls reflect TCRdb's pipeline rather than the authors' work. In all, the sample holds approximately 59,000 distinct CDR3 sequences, and approximately 54% of those were seen once. The ten most abundant clones make up approximately 15% of the sample.

Findings and caveats that apply to the study as a whole: No significant difference in CD8+ Simpson's diversity was found between patients and healthy controls (P=0.060). Although roughly 30 CD8+ CDR3 sequences were shared by patients and controls, these sequences appeared highly expressed in patients and within the immunodominant clones of patients.

The TCR originated in a human donor with aplastic anemia. The sample taken for sequencing was sorted CD4+, CD8+, or CD8+CD57+ T cells (not recorded which) from PBMCs. The chain is encoded by TRBV15 joined to TRBJ1-1, with no confident D gene call. The CDR3: CATSREGRNTEAFF. The DNA sequence follows: TGTGCCACCAGCAGGGAGGGTCGGAACACTGAAGCTTTCTTT. Joined to the reference TRBV15 and TRBJ1-1 proteins, this CDR3 gives the full variable domain: DAMVIQNPRYQVTQFGKPVTLSCSQTLNHNVMYWYQQKSSQAPKLLFHYYDKDFNNEADTPDNFQSRRPNTSFCFLDIRSPGLGDTAMYLCATSREGRNTEAFFGQGTRLTVV.